Below, one TCR beta chain is given with its context. Its antigen remains unidentified. The data derive from a study of long-term antiretroviral therapy in people with HIV. Study results and caveats: Diversity remained lower than transplant donor controls, even though it increased after ART. Every time point showed a repertoire led by clones expanded before ART.

Samples were assayed with immunoSEQ v3.0 at survey level. Samples were sequenced targeting about 35,000-50,000 T-cell genomes each. Profiling relied on immunoSEQ multiplex PCR, and the TCRdb table lists in-frame clones only, not all of them. The sample holds approximately 25,000 clones, roughly 82% seen once. At least two post-ART and at least one pre-ART PBMC sample were available for each donor. The J segment lost 4 bases and the V segment lost 8 bases, leaving 7 bases of the junction unmatched. This CDR3 contains 13 residues. The germline gives CDR1 SNHLY, CDR2 FYNNEI. This TCR derives from a man in his fifties with HIV. The sample here was unsorted PBMCs, taken 3 years after starting antiretroviral therapy. This rearrangement joins TRBV2 to TRBJ1-1; 7 positions agree with TRBD1. CDR3 protein: CASERGLGTEAFF. The DNA of the CDR3 is TGTGCCAGCGAGAGGGGGCTAGGCACTGAAGCTTTCTTT.